What follows are 8 T cell receptor beta chains derived from one specimen sequenced in a study of cytomegalovirus exposure and HLA in healthy donors. PCR employed 60 Vbeta and 13 Jbeta primers. This table comes from immunoSEQ multiplex PCR, and its TCRdb copy is limited to in-frame clones, with some not included. The sample records 120,000 to 150,000 clones, roughly 76% being singletons. The sequencing sample was made of PBMCs. Receptors were obtained from a woman between 35 and 50 years old in good health and CMV-seronegative.

This clone has only one observation. The CDR3 DNA follows: TGTGCCAGCAGCGCCAACAGGGGTGAAAAACTGTTTTTT. Translation: CASSANRGEKLFF. V is TRBV7-2 and J is TRBJ1-4; TRBD1 matches at 7 bases. CDR1 and CDR2 from the germline V gene are SGHTA and FQGNSA. This CDR3 is built from 13 residues. J lost 7 bases, V lost 5 bases, and 4 bases had no gene match.

This chain uses TRBV11-2 with TRBJ1-6; perhaps TRBD1 as D (5 bases). Germline values: CDR1 SGHAT, CDR2 FQNNGV. V dropped 1 base and J dropped 7 bases, with 17 bases sitting between them. The CDR3 is 17 amino acids. CDR3 protein: CASSLAFRQQVNSPLHF. DNA for the CDR3: TGTGCCAGCAGCTTAGCGTTCCGGCAACAGGTAAATTCACCCCTCCACTTT.

This clone was seen a few times. The chain has TRBV10-1 and TRBJ2-3; 9 bases match TRBD1. There are 15 residues in the CDR3. Germline V lookup: CDR1 WNHNN, CDR2 SYGVQD (reference sequence). Trimming took 5 bases from V and 4 from J; bases not matched to a gene: 7. The CDR3 bases are TGCGCCAGCAGTAATCGACAGGGGGGTCCAGATACGCAGTATTTT. Translated: CASSNRQGGPDTQYF.

A note on this clone: This is likely a read error, given that the CDR3 carries no conserved phenylalanine or tryptophan at its end. The rearrangement links TRBV4-3 to TRBJ1-1; the D is unclear. CDR3 size: 14 residues. Trimming removed 3 bases at V and 11 bases at J, with 19 bases between. Germline V gene lookup returns CDR1 LGHNA and CDR2 YSLEER. The DNA of the CDR3 is TGCGCCAGCAGCCAGCACGGATCGGGAGTTCGGGCTTTCCTT. Amino acid sequence: CASSQHGSGVRAFL.

The J gene is TRBJ2-1, the V gene TRBV9; 8 bases are shared with TRBD2. The CDR3 is made up of 14 amino acids. Per the germline V gene, CDR1 is SGDLS and CDR2 is YYNGEE. Germline trimming cut 8 bases from V and 3 bases from J; bases unmatched to any gene: 7. Here the CDR3 DNA reads TGTGCCAGTAGTACCGGGACTAGCTACAATGAGCAGTTCTTC. Protein: CASSTGTSYNEQFF.

The genes are TRBV4-1 and TRBJ2-1; D not resolved. Germline values: CDR1 MGHRA, CDR2 YSYEKL. V was cut by 5 bases and J by 7 bases, with 9 bases left in between. The CDR3 runs to 12 residues. As DNA, the CDR3 is TGCGCCAGCAGCTCAGAGGCAAATGAGCAGTTCTTC. It yields the protein CASSSEANEQFF.

The chain combines TRBV4-3 with TRBJ1-1; possibly TRBD1 for D (5 bases). The V gene's germline CDR1 is LGHNA and CDR2 YSLEER. The length of the CDR3 is 14 residues. Trimming pared 0 bases from V and 4 bases from J, leaving 9 bases between. The CDR3 loop reads CASSQDGGFTEAFF. The CDR3 DNA follows: TGCGCCAGCAGCCAAGATGGGGGGTTCACTGAAGCTTTCTTT.

On this clone itself: At the DNA level, this CDR3 is encoded by other sequences in the same sample as well. The chain links TRBV11-2 to TRBJ1-2, with D hard to call. CDR3 length: 12 residues. Germline values: CDR1 SGHAT, CDR2 FQNNGV. V gave up 1 base and J gave up 6 bases, with 6 bases separating them. CDR3 amino acids: CASSLGRDGYTF. CDR3 nucleotide sequence: TGTGCCAGCAGCTTAGGTCGGGATGGCTACACCTTC.